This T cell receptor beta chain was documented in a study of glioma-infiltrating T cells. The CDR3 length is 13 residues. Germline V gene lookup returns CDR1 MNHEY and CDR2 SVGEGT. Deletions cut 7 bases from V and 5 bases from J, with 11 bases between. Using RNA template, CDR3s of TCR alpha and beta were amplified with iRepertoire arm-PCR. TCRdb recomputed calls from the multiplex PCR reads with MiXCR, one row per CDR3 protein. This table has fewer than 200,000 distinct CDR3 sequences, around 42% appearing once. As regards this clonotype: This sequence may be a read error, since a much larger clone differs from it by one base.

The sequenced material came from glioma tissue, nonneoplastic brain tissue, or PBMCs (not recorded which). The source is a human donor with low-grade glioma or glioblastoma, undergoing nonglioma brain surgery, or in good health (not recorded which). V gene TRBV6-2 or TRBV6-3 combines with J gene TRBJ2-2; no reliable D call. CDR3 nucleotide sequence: TGTGCCAGCATTCTCCAGGATACCGGGGAGCTGTTTTTT. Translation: CASILQDTGELFF.